This paragraph reports one T cell receptor (beta chain). The antigen remains undetermined. The germline CDR1 and CDR2 sequences are MDHEN and SYDVKM. The CDR3 totals 14 residues. Germline trimming cut 7 bases from V and 9 bases from J; bases unmatched to any gene: 11. These data are taken from a study of early T cells in non-severe SARS-CoV-2 infection. The wider study: Bulk RNA from unsorted whole blood was sequenced; chains were unpaired.

Study-level findings and limits: VDJdb matches were skewed toward anti-spike CD8 T cell responses.

Attachment of unique molecular identifiers was made to individual cDNA molecules. TCRdb re-analysed the 5' RACE reads in MiXCR, keeping a single row per CDR3 protein. The data show roughly 50,000 distinct CDR3 sequences, roughly 8.8% seen once. The clonotype was recovered from an adult who was a healthcare worker with PCR-confirmed SARS-CoV-2 infection or an uninfected control (not recorded which). The genes are TRBV28 and TRBJ2-4; 8 positions match TRBD2. Input material: whole blood. CDR3 amino acids: CASTLSGGRGIQYF. In nucleotides, the CDR3 is TGTGCCAGCACCCTGAGCGGGGGACGTGGCATTCAGTACTTC.